This entry lists 23 T cell receptor beta chains sequenced from one sample in a study of cytomegalovirus exposure and HLA in healthy donors. Profiled with immunoSEQ multiplex PCR; TCRdb holds only in-frame clones, not every one. Counted here are more than 300,000 clones, approximately 90% occurring once; the ten biggest clones make up about 0.8%. The sequenced sample was PBMCs. Receptors were obtained from a woman under 30 in good health and CMV-seronegative.

This clone occurred a few times. J is TRBJ1-2 and V is TRBV29-1, with D unresolved. CDR3 length equals 12 residues. V shed 7 bases and J shed 2 bases, with 11 bases lying between them. The germline V gene has CDR1 SQVTM and CDR2 ANQGSEA. CDR3 loop: CSAPVPNYGYTF. The CDR3 nucleotides are TGCAGCGCCCCTGTCCCGAACTATGGCTACACCTTC. The entire variable domain, with the rest obtained from reference TRBV29-1 and TRBJ1-2, is as follows: SAVISQKPSRDICQRGTSLTIQCQVDSQVTMMFWYRQQPGQSLTLIATANQGSEATYESGFVIDKFPISRPNLTFSTLTVSNMSPEDSSIYLCSAPVPNYGYTFGSGTRLTVV.

This CDR3 reads CASRETSSETQYF. CDR3 DNA sequence: TGTGCCAGCAGGGAGACTAGTTCTGAGACCCAGTACTTC. The J gene is TRBJ2-5, the V gene TRBV6-5, with a tentative D call TRBD2 (6 bases). The CDR3 has 13 amino acids. Trimming cost V 6 bases and J 5 bases, with 13 bases left between them. The germline V gene encodes CDR1 MNHEY and CDR2 SVGAGI.

V and J are TRBV28 and TRBJ2-7, with 11 bases fitting TRBD2. CDR1 and CDR2 from the germline V gene are MDHEN and SYDVKM. The junction had 6 bases not matched to a gene; V was cut back by 8 bases and J by 3 bases. CDR3 length equals 14 residues. The CDR3 bases are TGTGCCAGCTATAGGGGGACTAGCGGCTACGAGCAGTACTTC. Its protein product is CASYRGTSGYEQYF.

This clone showed up just once. The chain uses TRBV11-1 and TRBJ2-7; a possible D gene is TRBD2 (6 bases). Trimming took off 4 bases at V and 3 bases at J, with 19 bases between the two ends. The CDR3 runs to 16 residues. The germline CDR1 and CDR2 sequences are SGHAT and FQDESV (reference sequence). The CDR3 is CASSSPIHGGSYEQYF. CDR3 sequence (DNA): TGTGCCAGCAGCTCCCCAATTCATGGAGGGAGCTACGAGCAGTACTTC.

The V gene is TRBV5-1, the J gene TRBJ2-1; 14 bases map to TRBD2. CDR1 and CDR2 from the germline V gene are SGHRS and YFSETQ. This CDR3 has 16 amino acids. V trimming: 0 bases; J trimming: 9 bases; junction bases outside the gene matches: 5. The DNA for the CDR3 is TGCGCCAGCAGCTTGGCCCGACTAGCGGGAGGGGGTGAGCAGTTCTTC. It encodes CASSLARLAGGGEQFF.

The chain uses TRBV15 and TRBJ1-4; D might be TRBD1 (6 bases). Per germline, CDR1 LNHNV and CDR2 YYDKDF (reference sequence). The CDR3 is 15 amino acids. Trimming stripped 8 bases from V and 0 bases from J, with 13 bases between. This CDR3 reads CATYEGDATNEKLFF. CDR3 nucleotide sequence: TGTGCCACCTATGAGGGGGATGCAACTAATGAAAAACTGTTTTTT.

This clone turned up a few times. The chain recombines TRBV7-9 with TRBJ2-7, with unresolved D. V was shortened by 3 bases and J by 3 bases, with 3 bases between the two germline ends. The CDR3 loop spans 11 amino acids. Germline V gene sequence: CDR1 SEHNR, CDR2 FQNEAQ (reference sequence). The CDR3 spells CASSFNYEQYF. CDR3 sequence (DNA): TGTGCCAGCAGCTTTAACTACGAGCAGTACTTC.

In this sample, this clone turned up a few times. This chain links TRBV30 with TRBJ1-3; the D is unclear. CDR1 and CDR2 (germline): GTSNPN, SVGIG (reference sequence). V was pared by 2 bases and J by 2 bases, with 16 bases between. CDR3 length: 16 amino acids. This chain's CDR3 is CAWSPNPRETGNTIYF. Here the CDR3 DNA reads TGTGCCTGGAGTCCAAATCCTCGGGAGACTGGAAACACCATATATTTT. Full variable domain (rest looked up from reference TRBV30 and TRBJ1-3): SQTIHQWPATLVQPVGSPLSLECTVEGTSNPNLYWYRQAAGRGLQLLFYSVGIGQISSEVPQNLSASRPQDRQFILSSKKLLLSDSGFYLCAWSPNPRETGNTIYFGEGSWLTVV.

The V call is TRBV29-1, the J call TRBJ1-1; D gene uncertain. CDR1 SQVTM and CDR2 ANQGSEA come from the germline V gene. Trimming left V 1 base short and J 4 bases short, with 10 bases between. The CDR3 is 13 residues long. The CDR3 loop reads CSVEVSQVTEAFF. CDR3 DNA sequence: TGCAGCGTTGAAGTGAGTCAGGTCACTGAAGCTTTCTTT.

The rearrangement uses TRBV23-1 and TRBJ2-5; 7 bases line up with TRBD2. TRBV23-1 falls under the ORF class, with uncertain function. The CDR3 length is 15 residues. The V gene end was trimmed by 0 bases and the J gene end by 3 bases; junction bases not matched to a gene: 4. In DNA, the CDR3 is TGCGCCAGCAGTCAATCCCCAGGGAGGGAAGAGACCCAGTACTTC. This sequence encodes CASSQSPGREETQYF.

The genes are TRBV7-8 and TRBJ1-3; tentatively, D is TRBD1 (5 bases). V lost 3 bases, J lost 0 bases, and 21 bases lay in between. Per germline, CDR1 SGHVS and CDR2 FQNEAQ. The CDR3 is made up of 19 amino acids. The chain's CDR3 is CASSFPGPLRTGSGNTIYF. In nucleotides, the CDR3 is TGTGCCAGCAGCTTCCCCGGCCCCCTCCGAACAGGCTCTGGAAACACCATATATTTT.

The genes are TRBV5-1 and TRBJ2-3; D is perhaps TRBD1 (5 bases). This CDR3 has 12 residues. Trimming removed 7 bases at V and 0 bases at J, with 6 bases between. Germline CDR1 and CDR2: SGHRS and YFSETQ. The CDR3 nucleotides are TGCGCCAGCCAGGGCAGCACAGATACGCAGTATTTT. It translates to CASQGSTDTQYF.

This chain links TRBV10-3 with TRBJ1-2, with no clear D. V lost 0 bases and J 5 bases, leaving 16 bases between the germline ends. CDR3 size: 16 residues. The germline gives CDR1 ENHRY, CDR2 SYGVKD. CDR3 sequence: CAISESGAARPYGYTF. The CDR3 DNA is TGTGCCATCAGTGAGTCGGGCGCAGCACGCCCGTATGGCTACACCTTC.

Only one count was recorded for this clone. V is TRBV28 and J is TRBJ2-3; TRBD2 matches at 11 bases. The V and J ends lost 6 bases and 1 base, in that order; junction bases with no gene match: 3. Germline CDR1 reads MDHEN; CDR2 reads SYDVKM. The CDR3 totals 15 residues. This CDR3 reads CASRIAGGRTDTQYF. In DNA form, the CDR3 reads TGTGCCAGCAGGATAGCGGGAGGGCGCACAGATACGCAGTATTTT.

The CDR3 DNA reads as TGCAGCGGGTTAGCGGTCGGGGAGACCCAGTACTTC. It codes for CSGLAVGETQYF. The chain employs TRBV29-1 and TRBJ2-5; D is perhaps TRBD2 (6 bases). The V end lost 7 bases, the J end lost 5 bases, and 14 bases lay between the germline ends. CDR3 length: 12 amino acids. Germline-derived CDR1 and CDR2 are SQVTM and ANQGSEA.

The chain combines TRBV6-1 with TRBJ2-2; a weak D match, TRBD2 (5 bases). Trimming removed 8 bases from V and 8 bases from J, with 12 bases in between. From germline, CDR1 is MNHNS and CDR2 SASEGT. This CDR3 has 12 residues. The CDR3 loop is CASPSWAGELFF. CDR3 DNA: TGTGCCAGCCCTAGCTGGGCGGGGGAGCTGTTTTTT.

This clone showed up just a few times. CDR3 in DNA: TGTGCCAGCAGCGTAGGAGGGTTGGCCACTGAAGCTTTCTTT. It codes for CASSVGGLATEAFF. J is TRBJ1-1 and V is TRBV9, with D hard to call. CDR1 and CDR2 from the germline V gene are SGDLS and YYNGEE. V was trimmed by 0 bases and J by 4 bases, leaving 10 bases between them. The length of the CDR3 is 14 residues.

V and J are TRBV5-1 and TRBJ2-5; D gene ambiguous. Looked up from germline, CDR1 is SGHRS and CDR2 is YFSETQ. The CDR3 totals 14 residues. Trimming left V 5 bases short and J 2 bases short, with 13 bases between. The CDR3 loop is CASRLGDDQETQYF. As DNA, the CDR3 is TGCGCCAGCAGGCTTGGAGACGATCAAGAGACCCAGTACTTC.

This chain connects TRBV5-6 to TRBJ1-1, with D possibly being TRBD1 (6 bases). The CDR3 runs 15 residues. V lost 1 base, J lost 1 base, and 11 bases lay in between. In germline, CDR1 is SGHDT, CDR2 YYEEEE. CDR3 in amino acids: CASSLSGQSNTEAFF. The CDR3 nucleotides are TGTGCCAGCAGCTTGTCTGGACAGTCGAACACTGAAGCTTTCTTT.

The V and J genes are TRBV9 and TRBJ2-1; tentatively, D is TRBD2 (5 bases). V was clipped by 0 bases and J by 0 bases, with 13 bases between them. The CDR3 has 17 amino acids. CDR1 and CDR2 from the germline V gene are SGDLS and YYNGEE. The CDR3 region has the DNA TGTGCCAGCAGCGTAGCTCCCGGGGTCACCTCCTACAATGAGCAGTTCTTC. It translates to CASSVAPGVTSYNEQFF. Drawing the rest from reference TRBV9 and TRBJ2-1, the complete variable domain is DSGVTQTPKHLITATGQRVTLRCSPRSGDLSVYWYQQSLDQGLQFLIQYYNGEERAKGNILERFSAQQFPDLHSELNLSSLELGDSALYFCASSVAPGVTSYNEQFFGPGTRLTVL.

This clone was observed a single time. This sequence joins TRBV13 and TRBJ2-3, with a weak D call TRBD2 (7 bases). This CDR3 is built from 16 residues. Germline CDR1 PRHDT, CDR2 FYEKMQ (reference sequence). V lost 4 bases and J 2 bases, leaving 16 bases between the germline ends. The CDR3 DNA reads TGTGCCAGCAGCTCCCCAGGGGCGGGAGCCACAGATACGCAGTATTTT. It encodes CASSSPGAGATDTQYF. Using reference TRBV13 and TRBJ2-3 for the parts outside the CDR3, the full variable domain is AAGVIQSPRHLIKEKRETATLKCYPIPRHDTVYWYQQGPGQDPQFLISFYEKMQSDKGSIPDRFSAQQFSDYHSELNMSSLELGDSALYFCASSSPGAGATDTQYFGPGTRLTVL.

The DNA of the CDR3 is TGTGCCAGCAGTTATACAGGGAAAGCAGATACGCAGTATTTT. This gives the protein CASSYTGKADTQYF. The chain carries TRBV6-5 and TRBJ2-3, with D tentatively TRBD1 (6 bases). CDR1 MNHEY and CDR2 SVGAGI come from the germline V gene. V lost 3 bases and J lost 4, with 11 bases in between. The CDR3 loop spans 14 amino acids.

The chain carries TRBV5-6 and TRBJ1-2; 9 positions match TRBD1. Trimming removed 3 bases from V and 5 bases from J; junction bases left unmatched: 8. This CDR3 region has 15 residues. Germline lookup yields CDR1 SGHDT and CDR2 YYEEEE. CDR3 coding DNA: TGTGCCAGCAGCTATGGGGACAGGGAAGCATATGGCTACACCTTC. Translated: CASSYGDREAYGYTF.